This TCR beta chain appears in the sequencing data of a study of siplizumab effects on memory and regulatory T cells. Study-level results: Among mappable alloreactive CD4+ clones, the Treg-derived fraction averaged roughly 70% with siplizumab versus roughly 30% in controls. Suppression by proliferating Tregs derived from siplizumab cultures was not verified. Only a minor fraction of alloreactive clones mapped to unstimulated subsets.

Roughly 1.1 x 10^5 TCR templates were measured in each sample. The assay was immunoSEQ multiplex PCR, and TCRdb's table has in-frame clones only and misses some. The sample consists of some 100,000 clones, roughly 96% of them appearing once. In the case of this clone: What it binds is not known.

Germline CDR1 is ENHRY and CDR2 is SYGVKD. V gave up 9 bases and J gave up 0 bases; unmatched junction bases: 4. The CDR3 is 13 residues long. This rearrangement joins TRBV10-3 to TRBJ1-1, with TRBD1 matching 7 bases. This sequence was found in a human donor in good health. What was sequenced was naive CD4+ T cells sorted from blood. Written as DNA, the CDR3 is TGTGCCATGGGGGACAGCTTGAACACTGAAGCTTTCTTT. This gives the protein CAMGDSLNTEAFF.